This is a list of T cell receptor beta chains from one sample in a study of T cell responses to AZD1222 COVID-19 vaccine. Using immunoSEQ multiplex PCR, the repertoire was profiled, and TCRdb retains in-frame clones only, with some absent. The sample shows around 150,000 clones, about 89% of them seen only once. The sequences come from peripheral blood, collected 28 days after the second dose of the MenACWY control vaccine. The receptors were sampled from an adult who received the MenACWY meningococcal vaccine as a control. Both conserved end residues are part of each CDR3. Each record gives: CDR3 length, clone size, J gene, D gene, V gene, CDR3 protein, CDR3 DNA. D genes are given only for firm matches. Size is stated for part of the rows, as once, few or many counts, or as a class when the clone is expanded.

15	-	TRBJ1-1	TRBD1	TRBV19	CASSAGQGKDTEAFF	TGTGCCAGTAGTGCAGGACAGGGGAAGGACACTGAAGCTTTCTTT
16	-	TRBJ2-6	-	TRBV7-3	CASSLTSGSGANVLTF	TGTGCCAGCAGCTTAACATCGGGGTCTGGGGCCAACGTCCTGACTTTC
11	few	TRBJ2-1	-	TRBV12-3/TRBV12-4	CASSIYNEQFF	TGTGCCAGCAGTATATACAATGAGCAGTTCTTC
15	-	TRBJ1-5	-	TRBV4-3	CASSQDWVSNQPQHF	TGCGCCAGCAGCCAAGATTGGGTGAGCAATCAGCCCCAGCATTTT
12	-	TRBJ2-5	-	TRBV6-2/TRBV6-3	CASSYVGETQYF	TGTGCCAGCAGTTACGTGGGGGAGACCCAGTACTTC
13	-	TRBJ2-1	TRBD1	TRBV9	CASSKGQGNEQFF	TGTGCCAGCAGCAAAGGACAGGGCAATGAGCAGTTCTTC
12	-	TRBJ2-5	-	TRBV10-3	CAISSSEETQYF	TGTGCCATCAGTAGCTCAGAAGAGACCCAGTACTTC
12	-	TRBJ2-7	TRBD2	TRBV5-1	CASSWTSGEQYF	TGCGCCAGCAGCTGGACTAGCGGCGAGCAGTACTTC
12	-	TRBJ1-1	-	TRBV28	CASRTGPTEAFF	TGTGCCAGCAGAACAGGGCCTACTGAAGCTTTCTTT
15	-	TRBJ1-1	-	TRBV14	CASSQDIAMNTEAFF	TGTGCCAGCAGCCAAGATATAGCTATGAACACTGAAGCTTTCTTT
13	-	TRBJ1-2	-	TRBV9	CASSVDGVYGYTF	TGTGCCAGCAGCGTAGACGGAGTTTATGGCTACACCTTC
14	-	TRBJ1-5	-	TRBV5-1	CASSLGPGGQPQHF	TGCGCCAGCAGCTTGGGACCGGGAGGTCAGCCCCAGCATTTT
18	-	TRBJ2-1	-	TRBV3-1/TRBV3-2	CASSLFFFWLGLRNEQFF	TGTGCCAGCAGCCTGTTTTTTTTCTGGCTTGGCCTCCGCAATGAGCAGTTCTTC
16	-	TRBJ2-5	-	TRBV24-1	CATSDSRRKYQETQYF	TGTGCCACCAGTGATTCCAGGCGAAAGTACCAAGAGACCCAGTACTTC
15	-	TRBJ1-3	-	TRBV28	CASSFRVPSGNTIYF	TGTGCCAGCAGTTTCCGGGTTCCCTCTGGAAACACCATATATTTT
17	once	TRBJ2-1	-	TRBV24-1	CATSDKIRDKSYNEQFF	TGTGCCACCAGTGACAAGATCCGGGACAAGTCCTACAATGAGCAGTTCTTC
12	-	TRBJ2-5	-	TRBV29-1	CSVSLVQETQYF	TGCAGCGTGTCCCTAGTACAAGAGACCCAGTACTTC
14	-	TRBJ2-5	TRBD1	TRBV5-1	CASSRGTGEETQYF	TGCGCCAGCAGCCGCGGGACAGGGGAGGAGACCCAGTACTTC
14	-	TRBJ1-5	TRBD1	TRBV28	CASSDQGVQQPQHF	TGTGCCAGCAGTGACCAGGGGGTCCAGCAGCCCCAGCATTTT
13	once	TRBJ1-1	-	TRBV6-4	CASSDRENTEAFF	TGTGCCAGCAGTGACAGGGAGAACACTGAAGCTTTCTTT
13	-	TRBJ1-4	-	TRBV5-1	CASSRGTGEKLFF	TGCGCCAGCAGCCGCGGGACTGGTGAAAAACTGTTTTTT
14	-	TRBJ1-6	TRBD1	TRBV27	CASSRDRGPSPLHF	TGTGCCAGCAGTCGAGACAGGGGGCCTTCACCCCTCCACTTT
16	-	TRBJ2-6	-	TRBV3-1/TRBV3-2	CASSQDLGSGANVLTF	TGTGCCAGCAGCCAAGATCTCGGGTCTGGGGCCAACGTCCTGACTTTC
15	-	TRBJ2-1	-	TRBV7-5	CVRSSRVGRNNEQFF	TGTGTCAGAAGCTCTAGAGTCGGCCGTAACAATGAGCAGTTCTTC
12	-	TRBJ2-5	-	TRBV5-4	CASRDPAGTQYF	TGTGCCAGCAGGGACCCGGCGGGAACCCAGTACTTC
15	-	TRBJ2-1	TRBD2	TRBV7-9	CASSRGTSDYNEQFF	TGTGCCAGCAGCCGCGGGACTAGCGACTACAATGAGCAGTTCTTC
14	-	TRBJ2-5	TRBD1	TRBV19	CASSRDRVQETQYF	TGTGCCAGTAGCCGGGACAGGGTCCAAGAGACCCAGTACTTC
15	-	TRBJ1-5	-	TRBV6-4	CASSDLGAEGQPQHF	TGTGCCAGCAGTGACTTGGGAGCGGAGGGTCAGCCCCAGCATTTT
15	-	TRBJ2-5	-	TRBV5-6	CASSLRLEQFETQYF	TGTGCCAGCAGCTTGCGGTTAGAGCAGTTTGAGACCCAGTACTTC
15	few	TRBJ2-1	-	TRBV7-7	CASSPVGGQSNEQFF	TGTGCCAGCAGCCCAGTCGGGGGGCAGAGCAATGAGCAGTTCTTC
15	-	TRBJ2-3	TRBD1	TRBV5-4	CASSYRDRVIDTQYF	TGTGCCAGCAGCTACCGGGACAGGGTGATAGATACGCAGTATTTT
14	-	TRBJ1-4	-	TRBV29-1	CSVVARQANEKLFF	TGCAGCGTTGTAGCGAGACAGGCTAATGAAAAACTGTTTTTT
14	-	TRBJ1-1	TRBD1	TRBV6-5	CASKQGPTGTEAFF	TGTGCCAGCAAACAGGGGCCAACTGGCACTGAAGCTTTCTTT
16	few	TRBJ1-6	-	TRBV9	CASSVRRSSYNSPLHF	TGTGCCAGCAGCGTTCGACGGAGCTCCTATAATTCACCCCTCCACTTT
14	-	TRBJ1-1	TRBD1	TRBV7-9	CASMPDREYTEAFF	TGTGCCAGCATGCCGGACAGGGAGTACACTGAAGCTTTCTTT
13	-	TRBJ1-2	TRBD1	TRBV12-3/TRBV12-4	CASSQGQGYGYTF	TGTGCCAGCAGCCAAGGACAGGGCTATGGCTACACCTTC
13	-	TRBJ2-5	TRBD2	TRBV7-9	CASSGGPQETQYF	TGTGCCAGCTCGGGGGGGCCTCAAGAGACCCAGTACTTC
16	-	TRBJ1-4	-	TRBV7-8	CASSLAMGGGHEKLFF	TGTGCCAGCAGCTTAGCTATGGGGGGCGGCCACGAAAAACTGTTTTTT
12	-	TRBJ2-1	-	TRBV29-1	CSVEIPQNEQFF	TGCAGCGTTGAAATCCCGCAGAATGAGCAGTTCTTC
14	-	TRBJ2-5	-	TRBV3-1/TRBV3-2	CASSHRTRRETQYF	TGTGCCAGCAGCCATAGGACGAGGCGGGAGACCCAGTACTTC
13	-	TRBJ1-2	-	TRBV3-1/TRBV3-2	CASSQGRNYGYTF	TGTGCCAGCAGCCAAGGAAGGAACTATGGCTACACCTTC
15	few	TRBJ2-7	TRBD1	TRBV28	CASSNTLNRGNEQYF	TGTGCCAGCAGTAACACCCTAAACAGGGGGAATGAGCAGTACTTC
15	-	TRBJ2-7	TRBD1	TRBV18	CASSPVGTGGHEQYF	TGTGCCAGCTCACCGGTTGGGACAGGGGGCCACGAGCAGTACTTC
14	-	TRBJ2-1	-	TRBV5-8	CASGRGSSYNEQFF	TGTGCCAGCGGCCGGGGGAGCTCCTACAATGAGCAGTTCTTC
14	-	TRBJ2-7	TRBD1	TRBV9	CASSPDRGPYEQYF	TGTGCCAGCAGCCCAGACAGGGGGCCCTACGAGCAGTACTTC
11	-	TRBJ1-5	-	TRBV12-5	CASGQTQPQHF	TGTGCTAGTGGTCAGACACAGCCCCAGCATTTT
15	-	TRBJ1-5	-	TRBV6-1	CASSERGNSNQPQHF	TGTGCCAGCAGTGAAAGGGGAAATAGCAATCAGCCCCAGCATTTT
12	-	TRBJ2-7	-	TRBV3-1/TRBV3-2	CASSHAGNEQYF	TGTGCCAGCAGCCATGCGGGGAACGAGCAGTACTTC
15	-	TRBJ2-2	-	TRBV5-1	CASSLAIMGTGELFF	TGCGCCAGCAGCTTAGCGATCATGGGCACCGGGGAGCTGTTTTTT